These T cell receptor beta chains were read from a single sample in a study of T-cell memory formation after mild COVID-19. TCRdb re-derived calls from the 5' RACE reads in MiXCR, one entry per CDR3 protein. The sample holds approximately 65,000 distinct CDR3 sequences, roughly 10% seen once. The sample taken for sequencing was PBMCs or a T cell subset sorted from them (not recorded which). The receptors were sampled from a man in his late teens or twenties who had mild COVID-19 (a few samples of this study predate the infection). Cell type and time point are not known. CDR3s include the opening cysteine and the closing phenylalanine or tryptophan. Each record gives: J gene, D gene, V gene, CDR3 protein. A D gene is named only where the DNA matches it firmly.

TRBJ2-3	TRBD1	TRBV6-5	CASSPLQDRRTDTQYF
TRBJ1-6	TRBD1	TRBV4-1	CASSQDGQGETPLHF
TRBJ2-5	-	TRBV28	CASSPKRGLKTQYF
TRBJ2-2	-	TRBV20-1	CSAVQGAGNTGELFF
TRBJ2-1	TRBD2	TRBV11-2	CASSLGSLAGINEQFF
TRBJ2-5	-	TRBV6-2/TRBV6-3	CASSDPHGGRETQYF
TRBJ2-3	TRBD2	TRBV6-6	CASSRLAGGTTDTQYF
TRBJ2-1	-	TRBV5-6	CASSYLLGNEQFF
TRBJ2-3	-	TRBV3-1	CASSQGWKADTQYF
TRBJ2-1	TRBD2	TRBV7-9	CASSSRGISYNEQFF
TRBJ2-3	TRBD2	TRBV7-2	CASSLLAGVRTDTQYF
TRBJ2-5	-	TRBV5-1	CASSRAAEAETQYF
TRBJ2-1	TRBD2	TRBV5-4	CASSTSTGGAYNEQFF
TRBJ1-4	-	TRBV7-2	CASSPRRGSNEKLFF
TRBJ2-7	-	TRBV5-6	CASSFTGPGVYEQYF
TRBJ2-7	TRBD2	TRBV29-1	CSVQPGLAREQYF
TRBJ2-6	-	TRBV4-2	CASSPLGGANVLTF
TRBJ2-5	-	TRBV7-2	CASSLAQTGSQYF
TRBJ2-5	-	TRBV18	CASSPDRYQETQYF
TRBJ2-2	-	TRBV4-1	CASSQVPRGTGELFF
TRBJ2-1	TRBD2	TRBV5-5	CASTIVPGGAVYNEQFF
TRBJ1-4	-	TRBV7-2	CASSLERRIEKLFF
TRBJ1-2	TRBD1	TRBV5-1	CASSPGQDYGYTF
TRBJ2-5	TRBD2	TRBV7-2	CASSLGLAGGNQETQYF
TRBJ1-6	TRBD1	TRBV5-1	CASSWTGVNSPLHF
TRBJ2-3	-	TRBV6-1	CASKAGSFTDTQYF
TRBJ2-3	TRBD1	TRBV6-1	CASILDRVADTQYF
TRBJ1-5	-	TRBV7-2	CASSLVNGQPQHF
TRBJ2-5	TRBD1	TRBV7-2	CAGTRGPGETQYF
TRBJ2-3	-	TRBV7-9	CASSLAGPKDTQYF
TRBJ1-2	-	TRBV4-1	CASSQGGGYTF
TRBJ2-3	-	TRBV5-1	CASSKQEVTDTQYF
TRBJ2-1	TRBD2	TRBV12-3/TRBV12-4	CASSIGIGLGNEQFF
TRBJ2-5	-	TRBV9	CASSGAGPTYQETQYF
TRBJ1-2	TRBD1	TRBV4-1	CASSQAGSGQGTYGYTF
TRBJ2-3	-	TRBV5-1	CASSSGGGAGRRDTQYF
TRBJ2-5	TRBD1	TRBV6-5	CASSYGHRGYQETQYF
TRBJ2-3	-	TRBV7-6	CASSPTRASGDTQYF
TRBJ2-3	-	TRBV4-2	CASSQRLFPDTQYF
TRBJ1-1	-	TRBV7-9	CASSSVLGLGAEAFF
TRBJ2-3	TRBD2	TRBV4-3	CASSQDEASGGDTQYF
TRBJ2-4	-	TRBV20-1	CSAKAGSTIQYF
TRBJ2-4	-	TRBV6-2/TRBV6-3	CASSLLAKNIQYF
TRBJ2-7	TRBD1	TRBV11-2	CASSLAGQGYEQYF
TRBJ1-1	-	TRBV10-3	CAIGAREPGTEAFF
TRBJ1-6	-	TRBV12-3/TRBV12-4	CASSLAGAVSPLHF
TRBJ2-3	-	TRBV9	CASSVAPPGLMADTQYF
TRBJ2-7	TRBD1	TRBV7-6	CASSFGQGGEQYF